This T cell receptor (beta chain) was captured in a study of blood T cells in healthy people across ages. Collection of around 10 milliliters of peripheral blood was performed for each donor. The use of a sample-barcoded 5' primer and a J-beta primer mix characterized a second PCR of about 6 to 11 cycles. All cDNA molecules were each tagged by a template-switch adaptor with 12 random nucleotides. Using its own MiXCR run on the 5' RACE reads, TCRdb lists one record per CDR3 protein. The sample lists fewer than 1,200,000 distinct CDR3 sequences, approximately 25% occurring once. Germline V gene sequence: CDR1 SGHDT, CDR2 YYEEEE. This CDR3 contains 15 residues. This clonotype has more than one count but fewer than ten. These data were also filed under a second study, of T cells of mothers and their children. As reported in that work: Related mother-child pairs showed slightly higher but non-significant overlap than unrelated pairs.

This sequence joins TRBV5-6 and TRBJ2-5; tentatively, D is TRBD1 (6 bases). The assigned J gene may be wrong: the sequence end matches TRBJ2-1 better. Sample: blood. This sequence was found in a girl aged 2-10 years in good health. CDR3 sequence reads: CASSLWDIWGNEQFF. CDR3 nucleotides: TGTGCCAGCAGCCTCTGGGACATATGGGGCAATGAGCAGTTCTTC.